This TCR beta chain emerged from a study of control samples from healthy donors and cancer patients. The CDR3 covers 16 residues. Germline V gene data show CDR1 as SGDLS and CDR2 as YYNGEE. V dropped 1 base and J dropped 0 bases, with 10 bases sitting between them. Only in-frame clones appear in the TCRdb table, and some are missing; sequencing was by immunoSEQ multiplex PCR. This table has approximately 120,000 clones, around 89% appearing once. The material sequenced was blood. The chain is built from TRBV9 and TRBJ2-2; maybe TRBD2 (5 bases). The receptor's source is a woman aged 50 to 60 in good health. The chain's CDR3 is CASSVFQEANTGELFF. CDR3 in DNA: TGTGCCAGCAGCGTATTTCAGGAGGCGAACACCGGGGAGCTGTTTTTT.